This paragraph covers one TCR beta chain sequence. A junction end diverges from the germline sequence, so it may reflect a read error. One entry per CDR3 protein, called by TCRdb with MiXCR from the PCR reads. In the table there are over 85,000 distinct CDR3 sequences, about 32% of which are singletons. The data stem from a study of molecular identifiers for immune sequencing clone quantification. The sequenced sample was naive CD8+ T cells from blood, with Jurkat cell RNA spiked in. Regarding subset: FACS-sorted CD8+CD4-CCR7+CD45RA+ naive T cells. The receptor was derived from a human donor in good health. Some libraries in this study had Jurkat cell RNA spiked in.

The CDR3 spells CAGSSAYYEQYF. DNA of the CDR3: TGTGCCGGCAGTTCTGCCTACTACGAGCAGTACTTC. V is TRBV6-6 and J is TRBJ2-7; D is unclear. Germline assignment: CDR1 MNHNY and CDR2 SVGAGI (reference sequence). This CDR3 is 12 amino acids long.